What follows describes a single T cell receptor (beta chain). Its specificity is not known. Use of 60 Vbeta and 13 Jbeta primers characterized the PCR. The assay was immunoSEQ multiplex PCR, and TCRdb's table has in-frame clones only and misses some. The table includes some 130,000 clones, more than 60% detected once. This entry belongs to a study of cytomegalovirus exposure and HLA in healthy donors. Study background: Assignment to the Caucasian-associated ancestry cluster applied to roughly 80% of the approximately 400 genotyped donors.

The CDR3 is 16 residues long. Germline loops: CDR1 MNHNY, CDR2 SVGAGI (reference sequence). J gave up 7 bases and V 1 base, and 8 bases lay outside the gene matches. General study points: By HLA locus, TCR association rates varied in a later analysis, with DRB1 showing the most and HLA-C the fewest. Later analysis found that TCR beta chains associated with HLA were more clonally expanded than other, equally common chains. Roughly uniform sequencing depth across donors was assumed, possibly incorrectly.

The genes are TRBV6-6 and TRBJ2-5; TRBD1 matches 11 bases. The TCR originated in a woman in her thirties or forties in good health and CMV-seronegative. Sequences were obtained from PBMCs. CDR3 sequence (DNA): TGTGCCAGCAGTTACTTCCGTCCCGGGACAGGGGGGACCCAGTACTTC. This translates into CASSYFRPGTGGTQYF.